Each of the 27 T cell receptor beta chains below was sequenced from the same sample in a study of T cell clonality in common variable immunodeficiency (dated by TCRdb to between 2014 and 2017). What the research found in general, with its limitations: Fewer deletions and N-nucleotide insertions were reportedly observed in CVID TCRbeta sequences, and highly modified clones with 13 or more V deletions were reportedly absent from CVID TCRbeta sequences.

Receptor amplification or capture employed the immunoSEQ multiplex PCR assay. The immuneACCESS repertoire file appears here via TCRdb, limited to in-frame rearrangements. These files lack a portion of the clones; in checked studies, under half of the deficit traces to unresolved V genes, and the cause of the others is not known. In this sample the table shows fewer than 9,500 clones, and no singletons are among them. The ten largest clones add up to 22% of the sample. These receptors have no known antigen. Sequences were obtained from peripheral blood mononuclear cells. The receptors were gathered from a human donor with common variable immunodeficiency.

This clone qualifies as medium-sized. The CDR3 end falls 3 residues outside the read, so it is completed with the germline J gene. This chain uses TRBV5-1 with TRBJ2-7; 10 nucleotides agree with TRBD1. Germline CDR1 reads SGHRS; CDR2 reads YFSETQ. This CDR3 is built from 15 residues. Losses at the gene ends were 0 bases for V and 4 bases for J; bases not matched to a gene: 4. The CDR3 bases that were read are TGCGCCAGCAGCTTGGCTAGGACAGGGGGTTACGAG. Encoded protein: CASSLARTGGYE. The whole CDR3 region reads CASSLARTGGYEQYF.

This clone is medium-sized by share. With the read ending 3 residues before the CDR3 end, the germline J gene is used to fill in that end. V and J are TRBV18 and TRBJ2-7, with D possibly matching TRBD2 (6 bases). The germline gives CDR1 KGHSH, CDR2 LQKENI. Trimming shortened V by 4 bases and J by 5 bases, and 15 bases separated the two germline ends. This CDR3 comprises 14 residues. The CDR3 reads CASSRNSGADEQYF. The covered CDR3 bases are TGTGCCAGCTCACGAAATAGCGGTGCCGACGAG.

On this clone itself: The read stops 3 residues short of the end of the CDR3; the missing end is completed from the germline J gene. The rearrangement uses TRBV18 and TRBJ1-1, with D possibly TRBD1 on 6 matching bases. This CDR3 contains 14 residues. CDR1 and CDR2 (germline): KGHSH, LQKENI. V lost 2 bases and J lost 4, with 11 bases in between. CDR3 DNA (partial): TGTGCCAGCTCACCAGTACAGGGATTCACTGAA. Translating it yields CASSPVQGFTE. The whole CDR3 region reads CASSPVQGFTEAFF.

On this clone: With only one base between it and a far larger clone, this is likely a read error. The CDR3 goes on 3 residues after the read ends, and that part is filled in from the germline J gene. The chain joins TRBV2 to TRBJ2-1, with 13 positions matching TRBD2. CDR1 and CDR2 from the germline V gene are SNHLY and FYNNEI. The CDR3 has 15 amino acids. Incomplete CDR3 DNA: TGTGCCGGCAGTGGACTAGCGGGGGAGTACAATGAG. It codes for CAGSGLAGEYNE. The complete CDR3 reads CAGSGLAGEYNEQFF.

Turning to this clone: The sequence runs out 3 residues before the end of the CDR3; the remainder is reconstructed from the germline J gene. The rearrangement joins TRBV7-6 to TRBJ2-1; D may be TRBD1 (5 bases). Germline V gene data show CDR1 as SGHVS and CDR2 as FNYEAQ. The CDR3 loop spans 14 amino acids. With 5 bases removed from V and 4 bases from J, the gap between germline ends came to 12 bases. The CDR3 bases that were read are TGTGCCAGCAGCCCTCAGGGCCCTTACAATGAG. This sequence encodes CASSPQGPYNE. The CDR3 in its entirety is CASSPQGPYNEQFF.

Partial CDR3 DNA: TGTGCCAGCAGCTTAGTAGTAGGGACTAGATACGAG. Amino acids: CASSLVVGTRYE. The whole CDR3 region reads CASSLVVGTRYEQYF. J is TRBJ2-7 and V is TRBV7-9; TRBD2 matches 8 bases. The sequence runs out 3 residues before the end of the CDR3; the remainder is reconstructed from the germline J gene. The CDR3 has 15 amino acids. Germline trimming cut 1 base from V and 4 bases from J; bases unmatched to any gene: 6. The germline CDR1 and CDR2 sequences are SEHNR and FQNEAQ (reference sequence).

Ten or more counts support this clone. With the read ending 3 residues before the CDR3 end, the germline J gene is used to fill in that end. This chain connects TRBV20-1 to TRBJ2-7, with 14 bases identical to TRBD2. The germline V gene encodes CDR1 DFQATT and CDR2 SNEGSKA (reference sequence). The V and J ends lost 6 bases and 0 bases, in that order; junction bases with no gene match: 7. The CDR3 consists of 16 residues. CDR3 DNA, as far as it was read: TGCAGTGCCGGGACTAGCGGGAGAAGGAGCTCCTACGAG. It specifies CSAGTSGRRSSYE. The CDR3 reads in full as CSAGTSGRRSSYEQYF.

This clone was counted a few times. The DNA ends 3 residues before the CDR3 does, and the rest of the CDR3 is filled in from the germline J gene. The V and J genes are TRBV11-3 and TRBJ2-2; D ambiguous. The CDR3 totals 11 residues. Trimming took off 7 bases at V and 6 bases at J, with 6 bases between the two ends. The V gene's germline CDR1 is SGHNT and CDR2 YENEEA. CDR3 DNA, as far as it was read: TGTGCCAGCATGGCATCCGGGGAG. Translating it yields CASMASGE. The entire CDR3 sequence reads CASMASGELFF.

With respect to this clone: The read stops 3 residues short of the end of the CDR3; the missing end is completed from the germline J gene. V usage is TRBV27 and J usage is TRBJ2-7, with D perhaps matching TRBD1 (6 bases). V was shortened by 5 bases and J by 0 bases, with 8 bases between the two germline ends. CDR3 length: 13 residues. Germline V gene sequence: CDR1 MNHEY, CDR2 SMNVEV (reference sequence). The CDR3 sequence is CASSDRSSYEQYF. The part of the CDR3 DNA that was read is TGTGCCAGCAGTGACAGGAGCTCCTACGAG.

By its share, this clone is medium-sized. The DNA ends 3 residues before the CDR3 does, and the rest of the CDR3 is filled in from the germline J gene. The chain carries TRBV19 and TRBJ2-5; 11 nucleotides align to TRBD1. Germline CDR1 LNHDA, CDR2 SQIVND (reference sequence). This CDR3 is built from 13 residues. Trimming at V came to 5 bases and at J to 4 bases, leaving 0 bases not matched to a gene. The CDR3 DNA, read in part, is TGTGCCAGTAGTGGACAGGGGGCAGAGACC. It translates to CASSGQGAET. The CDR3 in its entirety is CASSGQGAETQYF. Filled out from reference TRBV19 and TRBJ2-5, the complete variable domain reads DGGITQSPKYLFRKEGQNVTLSCEQNLNHDAMYWYRQDPGQGLRLIYYSQIVNDFQKGDIAEGYSVSREKKESFPLTVTSAQKNPTAFYLCASSGQGAETQYFGPGTRLLVL.

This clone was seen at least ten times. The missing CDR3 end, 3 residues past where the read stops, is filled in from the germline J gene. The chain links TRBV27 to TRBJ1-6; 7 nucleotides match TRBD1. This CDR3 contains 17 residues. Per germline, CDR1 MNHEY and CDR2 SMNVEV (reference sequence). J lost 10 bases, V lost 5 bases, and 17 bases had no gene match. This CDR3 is CASSRNRGGSGSSPLHF. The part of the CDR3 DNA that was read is TGTGCCAGCAGTCGGAACAGGGGAGGCTCGGGTTCCTCACCC.

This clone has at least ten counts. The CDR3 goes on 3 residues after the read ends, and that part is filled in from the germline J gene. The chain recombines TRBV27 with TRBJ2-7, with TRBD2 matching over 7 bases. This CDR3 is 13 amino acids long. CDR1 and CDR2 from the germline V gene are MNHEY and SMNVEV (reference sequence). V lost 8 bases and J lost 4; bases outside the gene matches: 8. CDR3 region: CASRRTSTYEQYF. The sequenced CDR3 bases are TGTGCCAGCCGACGGACTAGTACGTACGAG.

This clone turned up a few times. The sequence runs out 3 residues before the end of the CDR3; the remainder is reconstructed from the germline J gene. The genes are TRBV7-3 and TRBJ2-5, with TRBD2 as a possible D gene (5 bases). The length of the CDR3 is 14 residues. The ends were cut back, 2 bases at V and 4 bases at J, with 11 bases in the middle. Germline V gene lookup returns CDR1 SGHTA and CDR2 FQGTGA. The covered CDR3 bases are TGTGCCAGCAGCTTATCCGACGAGGGAGAGACC. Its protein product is CASSLSDEGET. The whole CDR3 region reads CASSLSDEGETQYF.

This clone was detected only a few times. The DNA read from the CDR3 is TGTGCCAGCACGGGGGTCCAAGAGACC. Amino acid sequence: CASTGVQET. The whole CDR3 sequence is CASTGVQETQYF. The rearrangement joins TRBV7-2 to TRBJ2-5, with a possible D match to TRBD2 (6 bases). Read coverage stops 3 residues before the CDR3 terminus; the germline J gene supplies the remainder. Germline CDR1 reads SGHTA; CDR2 reads FQGNSA. The ends were cut back, 7 bases at V and 1 base at J, with 7 bases in the middle. CDR3 length equals 12 residues.

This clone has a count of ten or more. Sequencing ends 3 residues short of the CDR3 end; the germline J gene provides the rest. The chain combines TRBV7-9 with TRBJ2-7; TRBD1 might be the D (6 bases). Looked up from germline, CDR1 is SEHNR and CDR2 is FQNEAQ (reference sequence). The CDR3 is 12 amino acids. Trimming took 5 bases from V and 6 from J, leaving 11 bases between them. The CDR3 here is CASSLDSFEQYF. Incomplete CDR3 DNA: TGTGCCAGCAGCCTGGACAGCTTCGAG.

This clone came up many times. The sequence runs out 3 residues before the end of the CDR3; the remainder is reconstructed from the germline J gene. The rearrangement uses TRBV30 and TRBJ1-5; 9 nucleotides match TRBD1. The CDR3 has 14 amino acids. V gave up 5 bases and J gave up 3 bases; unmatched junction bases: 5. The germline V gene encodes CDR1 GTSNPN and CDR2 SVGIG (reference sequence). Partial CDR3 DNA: TGTGCCTGGGCGGGACAGGGAAACAATCAGCCC. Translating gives CAWAGQGNNQP. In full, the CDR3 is CAWAGQGNNQPQHF.

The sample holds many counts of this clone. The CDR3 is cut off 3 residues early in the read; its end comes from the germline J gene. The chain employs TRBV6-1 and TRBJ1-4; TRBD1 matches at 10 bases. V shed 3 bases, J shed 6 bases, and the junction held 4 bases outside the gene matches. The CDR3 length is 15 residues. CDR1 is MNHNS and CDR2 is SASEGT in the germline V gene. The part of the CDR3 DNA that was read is TGTGCCAGCAGTGAGGACAGGGGGGTTTATGAAAAA. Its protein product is CASSEDRGVYEK. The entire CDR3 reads CASSEDRGVYEKLFF.

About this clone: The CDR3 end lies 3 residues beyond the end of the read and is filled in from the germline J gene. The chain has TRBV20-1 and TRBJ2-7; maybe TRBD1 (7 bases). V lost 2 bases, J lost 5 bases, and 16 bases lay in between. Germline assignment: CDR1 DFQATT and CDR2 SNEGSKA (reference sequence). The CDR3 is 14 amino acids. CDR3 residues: CSARQTTGEDEQYF. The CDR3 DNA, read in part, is TGCAGTGCTAGACAAACTACAGGGGAGGACGAG.

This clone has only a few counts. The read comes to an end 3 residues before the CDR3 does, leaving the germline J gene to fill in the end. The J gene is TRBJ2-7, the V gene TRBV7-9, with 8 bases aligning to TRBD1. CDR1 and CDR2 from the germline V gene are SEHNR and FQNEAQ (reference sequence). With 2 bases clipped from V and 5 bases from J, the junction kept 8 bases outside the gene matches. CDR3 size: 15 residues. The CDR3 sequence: CASSLSADRGNEQYF. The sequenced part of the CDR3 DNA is TGTGCCAGCAGCTTATCGGCCGACAGGGGCAACGAG.

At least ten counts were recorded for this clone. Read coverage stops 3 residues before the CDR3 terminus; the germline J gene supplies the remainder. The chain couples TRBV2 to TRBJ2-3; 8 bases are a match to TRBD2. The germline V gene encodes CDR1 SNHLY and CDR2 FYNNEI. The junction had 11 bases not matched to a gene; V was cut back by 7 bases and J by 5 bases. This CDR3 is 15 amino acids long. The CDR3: CASTPAGEPGDTQYF. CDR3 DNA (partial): TGTGCCAGCACTCCAGCGGGAGAGCCGGGAGATACG.

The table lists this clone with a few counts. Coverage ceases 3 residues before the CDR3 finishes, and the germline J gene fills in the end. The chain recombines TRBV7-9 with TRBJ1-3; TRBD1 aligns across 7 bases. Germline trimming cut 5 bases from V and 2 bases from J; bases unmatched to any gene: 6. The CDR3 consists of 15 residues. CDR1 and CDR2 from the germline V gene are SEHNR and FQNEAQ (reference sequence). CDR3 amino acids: CASSLRGTTGNTIYF. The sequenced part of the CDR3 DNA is TGTGCCAGCAGCCTCAGGGGGACAACTGGAAACACC.

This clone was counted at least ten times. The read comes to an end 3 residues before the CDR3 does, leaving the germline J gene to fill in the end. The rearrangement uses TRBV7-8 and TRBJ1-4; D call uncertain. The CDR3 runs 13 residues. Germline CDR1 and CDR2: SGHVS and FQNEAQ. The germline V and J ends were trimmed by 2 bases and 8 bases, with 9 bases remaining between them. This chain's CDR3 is CASSLQEEEKLFF. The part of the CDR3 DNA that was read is TGTGCCAGCAGCTTACAGGAAGAAGAAAAA.

This CDR3 reads CASSGGQGLGGYTF. The part of the CDR3 DNA that was read is TGTGCCAGCAGCGGTGGACAGGGACTGGGAGGC. The chain couples TRBV7-2 to TRBJ1-2; 8 positions match TRBD1. The read finishes 3 residues shy of the CDR3 end, and the germline J gene is used to complete it. The CDR3 consists of 14 residues. CDR1 is SGHTA and CDR2 is FQGNSA in the germline V gene.

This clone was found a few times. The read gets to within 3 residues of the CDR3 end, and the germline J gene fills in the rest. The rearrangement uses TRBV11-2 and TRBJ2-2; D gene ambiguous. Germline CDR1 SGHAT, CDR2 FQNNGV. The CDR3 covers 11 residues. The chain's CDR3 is CASSAVVALFF. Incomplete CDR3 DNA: TGTGCCAGCAGCGCCGTAGTCGCG.

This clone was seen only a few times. The sequenced CDR3 bases are TGCGCCAGCAGCCCGGACAGGGAGAGGCCCCAAGAGACC. Amino acid sequence: CASSPDRERPQET. The whole CDR3 sequence is CASSPDRERPQETQYF. The V and J genes are TRBV5-1 and TRBJ2-5; 8 bases match TRBD1. The read falls 3 residues short of the CDR3 end, and the missing part is taken from the germline J gene. J lost 1 base, V lost 4 bases, and 9 bases had no gene match. Germline CDR1 SGHRS, CDR2 YFSETQ. This CDR3 is 16 amino acids long.

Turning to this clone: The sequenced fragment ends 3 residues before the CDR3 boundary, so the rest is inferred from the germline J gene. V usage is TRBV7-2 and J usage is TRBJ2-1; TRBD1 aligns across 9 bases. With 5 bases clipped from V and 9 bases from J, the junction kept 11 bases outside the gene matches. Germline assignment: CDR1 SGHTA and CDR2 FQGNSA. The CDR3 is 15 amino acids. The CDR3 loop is CASSPDPGQGREQFF. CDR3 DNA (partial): TGTGCCAGCAGCCCGGATCCGGGACAGGGTCGTGAG. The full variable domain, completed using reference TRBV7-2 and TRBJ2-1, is GAGVSQSPSNKVTEKGKDVELRCDPISGHTALYWYRQSLGQGLEFLIYFQGNSAPDKSGLPSDRFSAERTGGSVSTLTIQRTQQEDSAVYLCASSPDPGQGREQFFGPGTRLTVL.

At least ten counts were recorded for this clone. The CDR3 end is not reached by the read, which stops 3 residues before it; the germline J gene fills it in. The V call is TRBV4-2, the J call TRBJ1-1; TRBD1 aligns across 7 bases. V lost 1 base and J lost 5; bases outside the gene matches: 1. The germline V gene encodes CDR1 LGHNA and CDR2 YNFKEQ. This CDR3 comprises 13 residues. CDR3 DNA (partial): TGTGCCAGCAGCCAAGGCAGGGGGACTGAA. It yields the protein CASSQGRGTE. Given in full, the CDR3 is CASSQGRGTEAFF.